This is a list of T cell receptor beta chains from one sample in a study of T cell changes during pregnancy in multiple sclerosis. Data came from immunoSEQ multiplex PCR; TCRdb stores just in-frame clones and leaves some out. Seen here are 30,000 to 40,000 clones, around 90% observed once, and the top ten hold around 0.66%. The input for sequencing was CD4+ T cells from peripheral blood mononuclear cells, taken in the second trimester of pregnancy. The origin of the receptors is a female donor in good health, enrolled as a control in a pregnancy study. CDR3s leave out the opening cysteine and the closing phenylalanine or tryptophan. Each record gives: V gene, CDR3 protein.

TRBV5-1 | ASSLEGTLNTEAF
TRBV6-4 | ASSPSPTGELF
TRBV11-3 | ASSPFPTSGGLNEQF
TRBV6-6 | ASRSGGYNSPLH
TRBV28 | ASLRGQPPYEQY
TRBV5-6 | ASSRRDLETQY
TRBV9 | ASTLGGTGLDEQF
TRBV2 | ASSARLRETQY
TRBV11-1 | ASSLTGITNTEAF
TRBV7-2 | ASSSDWSAEAF
TRBV28 | ASSTTVQGEKLF
TRBV7-6 | ASSLYASPSSGNTIY
TRBV30 | AWSVLPRPGGAYGYT
TRBV5-4 | ASSLGDRLLAKNIQY
TRBV25-1 | ASRAREGSPLH
TRBV2 | ASSRSQFGELF
TRBV7-2 | ASSPGGLGIQY
TRBV7-2 | ASSLAGGGRAF
TRBV18 | ASSPTDRGGQPQH
TRBV6-5 | ASSTSRVQPQH
TRBV6-5 | ASSYTPFEKLF
TRBV6-1 | ASISQGAINQPQH
TRBV28 | ASRGQGFEKLF
TRBV9 | ASSVSPGHQNTEAF
TRBV5-8 | ASSLKASGRGTQY
TRBV6-5 | ASSFGGDSLLYGYT
TRBV7-9 | ASSFPSSYEQY
TRBV7-2 | ASSFQRSSYNEQF
TRBV2 | ASTLMPVRGVGEKLF
TRBV19 | ASSISARGSGNYGYT
TRBV14 | ASSRHDEQY
TRBV25-1 | ASSEPSGAEQF
TRBV28 | ASSSRNYGYT
TRBV11-3 | ASSLRQGADTQY
TRBV30 | AWSSGVYGYT
TRBV5-1 | ASSQPRDRDTDTQY
TRBV19 | ASSLRALINEKLF
TRBV5-6 | ASSPGGPSTDTQY
TRBV13 | ASSPRLGLAGGDTQY
TRBV2 | ASSADRYSTNEKLF
TRBV5-5 | ASSRTTATEAF
TRBV7-9 | ASSLKGQVNTGELF
TRBV6-5 | ASSYVGGNTEAF
TRBV19 | ASSGLNQPQH
TRBV18 | ASSPGGPYNEQF
TRBV28 | ASSFSGSNYGYT
TRBV7-2 | ASSLQAGGLTGELF
TRBV28 | ASSRDRSPYGYT
TRBV5-1 | ASRTGRITDTQY
TRBV15 | ATSRQRTDTEAF
TRBV11-3 | ASSSLGGDTQY
TRBV27 | ASTRDRYTGELF
TRBV10-3 | AISEPGIYQPQH